This T cell receptor (beta chain) came from a study of T and B cells in COVID-19 patients. The study's findings and limits: Active COVID-19 showed highly clonal TRB repertoires; recovery showed diversity and richness above healthy donors.

This clonotype was seen a few times. Its target is unknown. From blood, about 240-500 ng of genomic DNA served as TRB template. BIOMED2 TRB-A/B primer pools were used in multiplex TRB PCR. MiXCR, applied by TCRdb to the multiplex PCR reads, yields one record per CDR3 protein. Of 20,000 to 25,000 distinct CDR3 sequences in the sample, 30% were seen once. The CDR3 loop spans 17 amino acids. Germline V gene lookup returns CDR1 GTSNPN and CDR2 SVGIG (reference sequence). Trimming removed 4 bases at V and 0 bases at J, with 21 bases between. The gene calls are TRBV30 and TRBJ1-1; maybe TRBD1 (6 bases). The sample was blood. This sequence was found in a human donor who had recovered from COVID-19. The CDR3, as DNA: TGTGCCTGGACTGTCGGAGGCTTGGGGGCCTTGAACACTGAAGCTTTCTTT. Translating gives CAWTVGGLGALNTEAFF.